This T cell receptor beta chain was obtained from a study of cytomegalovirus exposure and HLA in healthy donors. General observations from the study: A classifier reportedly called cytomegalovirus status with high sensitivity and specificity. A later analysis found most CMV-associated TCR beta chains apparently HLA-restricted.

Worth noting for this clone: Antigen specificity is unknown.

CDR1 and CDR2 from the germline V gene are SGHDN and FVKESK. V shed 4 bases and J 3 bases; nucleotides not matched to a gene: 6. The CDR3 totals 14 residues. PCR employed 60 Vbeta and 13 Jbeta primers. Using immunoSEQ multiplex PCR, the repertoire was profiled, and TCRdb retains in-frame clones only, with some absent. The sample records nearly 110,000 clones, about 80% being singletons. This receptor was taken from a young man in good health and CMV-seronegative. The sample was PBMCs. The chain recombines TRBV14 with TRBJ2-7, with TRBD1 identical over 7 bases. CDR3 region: CASSPTGTYYEQYF. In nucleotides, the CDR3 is TGTGCCAGCAGCCCGACAGGGACCTACTACGAGCAGTACTTC.